What follows is one T cell receptor (beta chain) and its context. Its matching antigen is unknown. The entry originates in a study of T cell responses to AZD1222 COVID-19 vaccine. The study, taken as a whole, reports: Reportedly, nearly half of unique spike TCRs recognized epitopes outside B.1.351/B.1.1.7 mutations. Possibly, clonal diversity was underestimated; donors were largely white British and included more females. Seropositivity was recorded at baseline in only a handful of AZD1222 recipients.

V was clipped by 3 bases and J by 5 bases, with 11 bases between them. The CDR3 length is 13 residues. Using immunoSEQ multiplex PCR, the repertoire was profiled, and TCRdb retains in-frame clones only, with some absent. Of under 200,000 clones listed, roughly 92% are singletons. The sequenced sample was peripheral blood, obtained 28 days after the second dose of the MenACWY control vaccine. The origin of this receptor is an adult who received the MenACWY meningococcal vaccine as a control. The chain recombines TRBV12-3 or TRBV12-4 with TRBJ2-7; unclear D gene. For the CDR3, the DNA is TGTGCCAGCAGTTTCAAAGCGCACCACGAGCAGTACTTC. Amino acids: CASSFKAHHEQYF.